The 28 T cell receptor beta chains below come from one sample, sequenced in a study of PD-L1 blockade in urothelial cancer. Noted time point: pretreatment peripheral blood. The repertoire was sequenced with immunoSEQ multiplex PCR; TCRdb's copy has only in-frame clones and lacks some. The data show about 39,000 clones, 80% to 95% seen once. The sequences come from PBMCs, collected around atezolizumab (anti-PD-L1) treatment. Every receptor here comes from a woman aged 60-75 years with urothelial cancer.

A single count supports this clone. This chain links TRBV7-6 with TRBJ2-1, with D unresolved. V lost 5 bases and J lost 11, with 13 bases in between. Germline loops: CDR1 SGHVS, CDR2 FNYEAQ. CDR3 size: 12 residues. CDR3 bases: TGTGCCAGCAGCCCGCCTGGGCCCAAGCAGTTCTTC. Encoded protein: CASSPPGPKQFF.

This chain uses TRBV7-9 with TRBJ1-2, with a possible D match to TRBD1 (5 bases). V was shortened by 0 bases and J by 4 bases, with 12 bases between the two germline ends. Germline loops: CDR1 SEHNR, CDR2 FQNEAQ (reference sequence). The CDR3 covers 15 residues. In nucleotides, the CDR3 is TGTGCCAGCAGCTTAGCGGGGGGATCTGGCTATGGCTACACCTTC. It is translated as CASSLAGGSGYGYTF.

The gene calls are TRBV4-2 and TRBJ2-1, with D uncertain. This CDR3 contains 14 residues. The ends were cut back, 7 bases at V and 6 bases at J, with 16 bases in the middle. CDR1 is LGHNA, CDR2 YNFKEQ, per germline. CDR3 nucleotides: TGTGCCAGCACAAGTAGTCGCGCTCCCAATGAGCAGTTCTTC. This translates into CASTSSRAPNEQFF.

The V call is TRBV7-8, the J call TRBJ1-1, with TRBD1 matching 7 bases. The CDR3 extends over 12 amino acids. Germline V gives CDR1 SGHVS, CDR2 FQNEAQ. V was pared by 3 bases and J by 8 bases, with 3 bases of the junction left unmatched. CDR3 in DNA: TGTGCCAGCAGCTTCGCGACAGGGGAAGCTTTCTTT. It translates to CASSFATGEAFF.

The rearrangement uses TRBV5-1 and TRBJ1-3, with 9 bases fitting TRBD1. Germline CDR1 SGHRS, CDR2 YFSETQ. The CDR3 consists of 20 residues. Trimming took 1 base from V and 0 from J; bases not matched to a gene: 14. This CDR3 reads CASSLLGQGTSSYSGNTIYF. CDR3 nucleotides: TGCGCCAGCAGCTTGTTGGGACAGGGAACTTCTTCTTACTCTGGAAACACCATATATTTT. The full variable domain, completed using reference TRBV5-1 and TRBJ1-3, is KAGVTQTPRYLIKTRGQQVTLSCSPISGHRSVSWYQQTPGQGLQFLFEYFSETQRNKGNFPGRFSGRQFSNSRSEMNVSTLELGDSALYLCASSLLGQGTSSYSGNTIYFGEGSWLTVV.

Here the CDR3 DNA reads TGTGCCAGCAGCTCGAGGACTAGCTCCTACGAGCAGTACTTC. The encoded protein is CASSSRTSSYEQYF. The chain carries TRBV7-2 and TRBJ2-7; 7 bases line up with TRBD2. Germline V CDR1 and CDR2: SGHTA, FQGNSA. This CDR3 has 14 amino acids. V was pared by 4 bases and J by 0 bases, with 3 bases of the junction left unmatched.

The chain has TRBV2 and TRBJ2-7; 13 nucleotides line up with TRBD2. CDR3 length: 16 residues. V lost 3 bases, J lost 4 bases, and 6 bases stayed unmatched. Germline CDR1 is SNHLY and CDR2 is FYNNEI. For the CDR3, the DNA is TGTGCCAGCAGTGAGATTCCGGGACTAGCGGGATACGAGCAGTACTTC. Encoded protein: CASSEIPGLAGYEQYF.

The chain is built from TRBV5-4 and TRBJ2-5; 8 bases match TRBD2. This CDR3 spans 14 amino acids. V trimming: 3 bases; J trimming: 4 bases; junction bases outside the gene matches: 5. CDR1 SGHNT and CDR2 YYREEE come from the germline V gene (reference sequence). The DNA of the CDR3 is TGTGCCAGCAGCTCTACGCGGGAGGCAGAGACCCAGTACTTC. As protein: CASSSTREAETQYF.

The chain joins TRBV5-4 to TRBJ1-1; 7 bases fit TRBD1. V shed 4 bases, J shed 3 bases, and the junction held 9 bases outside the gene matches. Germline V gene data show CDR1 as SGHNT and CDR2 as YYREEE (reference sequence). The CDR3 consists of 15 residues. CDR3 residues: CASSPGTVHDTEAFF. The CDR3 DNA sequence: TGTGCCAGCAGCCCAGGGACAGTCCATGACACTGAAGCTTTCTTT.

The chain joins TRBV7-6 to TRBJ2-5; D is ambiguous. This CDR3 contains 14 residues. Germline V CDR1 and CDR2: SGHVS, FNYEAQ. Trimming took off 3 bases at V and 1 base at J, with 9 bases between the two ends. CDR3 sequence (DNA): TGTGCCAGCAGCTTGGTCAGGATCCAAGAGACCCAGTACTTC. It yields the protein CASSLVRIQETQYF.

V gene TRBV5-1 combines with J gene TRBJ2-2; 7 bases match TRBD1. CDR3 length equals 15 residues. The V and J ends lost 3 bases and 4 bases, in that order; junction bases with no gene match: 6. CDR1 and CDR2 from the germline V gene are SGHRS and YFSETQ. The CDR3 spells CASSSRQGITGELFF. The CDR3 DNA reads TGCGCCAGCAGCTCTCGACAGGGTATCACCGGGGAGCTGTTTTTT.

The chain's CDR3 is CASSDIGLAGEKQYF. DNA of the CDR3: TGTGCCAGCAGTGATATAGGACTAGCGGGAGAAAAGCAGTACTTC. V usage is TRBV2 and J usage is TRBJ2-7; 13 positions agree with TRBD2. Per the germline V gene, CDR1 is SNHLY and CDR2 is FYNNEI. The CDR3 has 15 residues. V shed 3 bases, J shed 8 bases, and the junction held 7 bases outside the gene matches.

V usage is TRBV27 and J usage is TRBJ1-4, with TRBD1 as a possible D gene (5 bases). CDR1 is MNHEY, CDR2 SMNVEV, per germline (reference sequence). CDR3 length: 15 residues. Trimming left V 7 bases short and J 4 bases short, with 16 bases between. The CDR3 loop is CASTAYDSLNEKLFF. DNA of the CDR3: TGTGCCAGCACCGCATACGACAGCCTTAATGAAAAACTGTTTTTT.

This rearrangement joins TRBV28 to TRBJ2-3, with 8 bases identical to TRBD1. The CDR3 has 13 residues. Germline lookup yields CDR1 MDHEN and CDR2 SYDVKM. The J segment lost 0 bases and the V segment lost 8 bases, leaving 1 base of the junction unmatched. CDR3 bases: TGTGCCAGCTGGACAGGGAGCACAGATACGCAGTATTTT. Amino acid sequence: CASWTGSTDTQYF.

This chain connects TRBV27 to TRBJ2-7; possible D gene TRBD1, 5 bases. The CDR3 extends over 13 amino acids. The ends were cut back, 4 bases at V and 3 bases at J, with 10 bases in the middle. Germline V gene sequence: CDR1 MNHEY, CDR2 SMNVEV (reference sequence). The CDR3: CASSYRTNYEQYF. CDR3 nucleotides: TGTGCCAGCAGTTACAGGACAAACTACGAGCAGTACTTC.

The chain is built from TRBV2 and TRBJ1-2; maybe TRBD1 (5 bases). The CDR3 sequence is 13 residues long. The germline V gene encodes CDR1 SNHLY and CDR2 FYNNEI. V lost 6 bases and J lost 4, with 12 bases in between. CDR3 region: CASRADMGYGYTF. The CDR3 DNA is TGTGCCAGCAGGGCGGACATGGGCTATGGCTACACCTTC.

The V call is TRBV6-5, the J call TRBJ2-1; 14 bases are shared with TRBD2. Germline trimming cut 2 bases from V and 7 bases from J; bases unmatched to any gene: 4. Germline loops: CDR1 MNHEY, CDR2 SVGAGI. CDR3 length: 16 amino acids. CDR3 DNA sequence: TGTGCCAGCAGTTACCAGACTAGCGGGAGGGGTAATGAGCAGTTCTTC. Translating it yields CASSYQTSGRGNEQFF.

This clone was recorded once. The V call is TRBV10-1, the J call TRBJ2-3, with a weak D call TRBD2 (6 bases). Germline CDR1 and CDR2: WNHNN and SYGVQD (reference sequence). CDR3 length: 13 amino acids. With 6 bases removed from V and 5 bases from J, the gap between germline ends came to 12 bases. The CDR3 coding sequence is TGCGCCAGCAGCGGGACTCCAGGAGATACGCAGTATTTT. Translation: CASSGTPGDTQYF.

Comments on this clone: One junction end does not reproduce the germline sequence, and a read error may be involved. This sequence joins TRBV4-3 and TRBJ2-1, with a possible D match to TRBD2 (5 bases). The CDR3 covers 14 residues. Germline values: CDR1 LGHNA, CDR2 YSLEER. The CDR3 here is CAGSQTSSYNEQFF. In nucleotides, the CDR3 is TGCGCCGGCAGCCAAACTAGCTCCTACAATGAGCAGTTCTTC.

The rearrangement uses TRBV7-8 and TRBJ2-4; D may be TRBD2 (7 bases). The CDR3 is 15 residues long. Germline CDR1 reads SGHVS; CDR2 reads FQNEAQ. Trimming cost V 3 bases and J 7 bases, with 16 bases left between them. The CDR3 protein is CASSFGGGAGNIQYF. In DNA, the CDR3 is TGTGCCAGCAGCTTTGGGGGGGGCGCGGGTAACATTCAGTACTTC.

This clone is a singleton in its sample. The V call is TRBV27, the J call TRBJ2-7, with 9 bases that match TRBD2. The germline CDR1 and CDR2 sequences are MNHEY and SMNVEV (reference sequence). This CDR3 has 15 amino acids. V lost 7 bases to trimming and J lost 2 bases; unmatched junction nucleotides: 9. The CDR3 here is CASTPQGLAPYEQYF. CDR3 coding DNA: TGTGCCAGCACCCCCCAGGGACTAGCACCCTACGAGCAGTACTTC.

CDR3 residues: CASSNRGGGSTWYEQYF. In nucleotides, the CDR3 is TGTGCCAGCAGCAACCGGGGGGGCGGGAGTACTTGGTACGAGCAGTACTTC. The chain combines TRBV7-8 with TRBJ2-7; 8 bases agree with TRBD2. Losses at the gene ends were 5 bases for V and 4 bases for J; bases not matched to a gene: 16. Germline assignment: CDR1 SGHVS and CDR2 FQNEAQ. This CDR3 contains 17 residues.

The V call is TRBV6-5, the J call TRBJ1-2, with D possibly being TRBD1 (5 bases). The CDR3 loop spans 13 amino acids. Germline V gene data show CDR1 as MNHEY and CDR2 as SVGAGI. The V end was cut by 2 bases, the J end by 3 bases, with 7 bases between. The CDR3 loop reads CASSYGGDYGYTF. CDR3 sequence (DNA): TGTGCCAGCAGTTACGGAGGGGACTATGGCTACACCTTC.

This clone has a single count. As DNA, the CDR3 is TGCGCCAGCAGCTTTCCTCCGGGACAGGGAATGACCTACGAGCAGTACTTC. Encoded protein: CASSFPPGQGMTYEQYF. This rearrangement joins TRBV10-2 to TRBJ2-7; 9 bases are a match to TRBD1. This CDR3 has 17 residues. V lost 6 bases, J lost 2 bases, and 14 bases stayed unmatched. Germline loops: CDR1 WSHSY, CDR2 SAAADI.

The chain carries TRBV30 and TRBJ1-3, with 7 positions matching TRBD1. After removal of 0 bases from V and 0 bases from J, the junction contained 8 bases not matched to a gene. Germline loops: CDR1 GTSNPN, CDR2 SVGIG (reference sequence). The CDR3 is 17 amino acids. CDR3: CAWSVRGRGGSGNTIYF. For the CDR3, the DNA is TGTGCCTGGAGTGTAAGGGGGCGGGGAGGCTCTGGAAACACCATATATTTT.

CDR3 DNA sequence: TGTGCCAGCAGCTTAGTAGATACTGAAGCTTTCTTT. Translation: CASSLVDTEAFF. This chain connects TRBV7-9 to TRBJ1-1; D unclear. V lost 1 base, J lost 5 bases, and 5 bases lay in between. The CDR3 totals 12 residues. Germline CDR1 reads SEHNR; CDR2 reads FQNEAQ (reference sequence). The full variable domain, rest sourced from reference TRBV7-9 and TRBJ1-1, is DTGVSQNPRHKITKRGQNVTFRCDPISEHNRLYWYRQTLGQGPEFLTYFQNEAQLEKSRLLSDRFSAERPKGSFSTLEIQRTEQGDSAMYLCASSLVDTEAFFGQGTRLTVV.

The chain uses TRBV5-1 and TRBJ2-7; no firm D call. From germline, CDR1 is SGHRS and CDR2 YFSETQ. V shed 4 bases and J shed 0 bases, with 11 bases lying between them. The CDR3 has 14 residues. The DNA for the CDR3 is TGCGCCAGCAGCGGGCCTCCCTACTCCTACGAGCAGTACTTC. Encoded protein: CASSGPPYSYEQYF.

In DNA, the CDR3 is TGTGCCTGGAGTGTACTAGCGGGACATGAGCAGTTCTTC. This gives the protein CAWSVLAGHEQFF. The chain is built from TRBV30 and TRBJ2-1, with 10 bases matching TRBD2. CDR1 is GTSNPN, CDR2 SVGIG, per germline (reference sequence). Trimming cost V 0 bases and J 8 bases; bases outside gene matches: 1. The CDR3 has 13 residues.